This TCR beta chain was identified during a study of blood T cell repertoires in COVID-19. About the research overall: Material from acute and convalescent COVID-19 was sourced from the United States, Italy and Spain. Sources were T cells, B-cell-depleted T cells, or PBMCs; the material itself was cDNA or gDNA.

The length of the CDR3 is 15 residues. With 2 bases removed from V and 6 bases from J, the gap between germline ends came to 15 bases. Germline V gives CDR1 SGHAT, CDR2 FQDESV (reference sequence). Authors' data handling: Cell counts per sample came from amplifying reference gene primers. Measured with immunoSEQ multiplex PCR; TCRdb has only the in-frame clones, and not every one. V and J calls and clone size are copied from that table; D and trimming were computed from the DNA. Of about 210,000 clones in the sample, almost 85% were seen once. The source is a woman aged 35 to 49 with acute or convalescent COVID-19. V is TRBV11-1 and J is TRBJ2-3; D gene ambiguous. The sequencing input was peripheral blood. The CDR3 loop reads CASSLQGQSRDTQYF. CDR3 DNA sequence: TGTGCCAGCAGCTTACAAGGTCAAAGCAGGGATACGCAGTATTTT. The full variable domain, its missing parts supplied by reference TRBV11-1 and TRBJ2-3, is EAEVAQSPRYKITEKSQAVAFWCDPISGHATLYWYRQILGQGPELLVQFQDESVVDDSQLPKDRFSAERLKGVDSTLKIQPAELGDSAMYLCASSLQGQSRDTQYFGPGTRLTVL.